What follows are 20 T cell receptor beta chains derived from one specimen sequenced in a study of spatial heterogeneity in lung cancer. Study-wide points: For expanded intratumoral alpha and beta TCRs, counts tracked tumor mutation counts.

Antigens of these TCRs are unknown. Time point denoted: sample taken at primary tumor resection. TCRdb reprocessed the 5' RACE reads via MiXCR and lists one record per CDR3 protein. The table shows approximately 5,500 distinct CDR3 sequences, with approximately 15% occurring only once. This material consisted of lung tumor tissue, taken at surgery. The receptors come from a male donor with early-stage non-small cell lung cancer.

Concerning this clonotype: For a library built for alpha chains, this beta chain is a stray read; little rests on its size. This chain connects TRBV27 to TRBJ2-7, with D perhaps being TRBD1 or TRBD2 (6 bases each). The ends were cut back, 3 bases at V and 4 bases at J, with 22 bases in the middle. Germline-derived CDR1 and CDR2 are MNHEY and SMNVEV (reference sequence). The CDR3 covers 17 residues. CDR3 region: CASSFRGQQGAGYEQYF. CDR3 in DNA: TGTGCCAGCAGTTTCCGCGGACAACAGGGTGCGGGGTACGAGCAGTACTTC.

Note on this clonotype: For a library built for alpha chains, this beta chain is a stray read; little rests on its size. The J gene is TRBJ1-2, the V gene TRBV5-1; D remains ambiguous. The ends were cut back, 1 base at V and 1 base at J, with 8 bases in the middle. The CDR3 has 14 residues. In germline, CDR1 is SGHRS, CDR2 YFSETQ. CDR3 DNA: TGCGCCAGCAGCTTGCTGACAAGTAACTATGGCTACACCTTC. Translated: CASSLLTSNYGYTF.

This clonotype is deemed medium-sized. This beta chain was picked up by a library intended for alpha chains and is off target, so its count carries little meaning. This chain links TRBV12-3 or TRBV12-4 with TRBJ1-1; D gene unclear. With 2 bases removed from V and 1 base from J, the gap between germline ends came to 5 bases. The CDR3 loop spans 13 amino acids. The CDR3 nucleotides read TGTGCCAGCAGTTTACCCCCGAACACTGAAGCTTTCTTT. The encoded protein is CASSLPPNTEAFF.

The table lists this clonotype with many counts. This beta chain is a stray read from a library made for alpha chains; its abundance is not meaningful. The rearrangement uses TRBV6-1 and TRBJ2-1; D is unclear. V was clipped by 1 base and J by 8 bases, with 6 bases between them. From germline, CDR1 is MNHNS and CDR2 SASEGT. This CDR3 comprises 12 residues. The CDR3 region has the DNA TGTGCCAGCAGTGAAGAGGGCTATGAGCAGTTCTTC. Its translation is CASSEEGYEQFF.

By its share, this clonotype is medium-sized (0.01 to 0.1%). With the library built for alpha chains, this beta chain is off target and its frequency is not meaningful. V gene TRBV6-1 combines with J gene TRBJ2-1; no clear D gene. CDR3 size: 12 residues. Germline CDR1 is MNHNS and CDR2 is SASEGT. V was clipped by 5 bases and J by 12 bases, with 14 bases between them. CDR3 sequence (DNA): TGTGCCAGCAGTCCCCGGGCCCCCCGGCAGTTCTTC. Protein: CASSPRAPRQFF.

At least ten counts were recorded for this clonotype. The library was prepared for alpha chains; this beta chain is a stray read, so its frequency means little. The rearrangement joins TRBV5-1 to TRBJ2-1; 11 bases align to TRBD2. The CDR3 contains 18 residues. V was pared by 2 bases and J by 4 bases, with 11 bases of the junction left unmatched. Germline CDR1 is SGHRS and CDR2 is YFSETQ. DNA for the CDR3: TGCGCCAGCAGCTTAGGACGCGGGGGACTAGCGGTTTACAATGAGCAGTTCTTC. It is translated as CASSLGRGGLAVYNEQFF.

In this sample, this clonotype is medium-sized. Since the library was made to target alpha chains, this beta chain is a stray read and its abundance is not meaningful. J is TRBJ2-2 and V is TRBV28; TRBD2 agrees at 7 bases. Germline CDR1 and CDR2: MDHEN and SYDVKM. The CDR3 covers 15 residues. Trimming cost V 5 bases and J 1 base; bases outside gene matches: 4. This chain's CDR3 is CASSRLALNTGELFF. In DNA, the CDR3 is TGTGCCAGCAGTCGACTAGCCCTGAACACCGGGGAGCTGTTTTTT.

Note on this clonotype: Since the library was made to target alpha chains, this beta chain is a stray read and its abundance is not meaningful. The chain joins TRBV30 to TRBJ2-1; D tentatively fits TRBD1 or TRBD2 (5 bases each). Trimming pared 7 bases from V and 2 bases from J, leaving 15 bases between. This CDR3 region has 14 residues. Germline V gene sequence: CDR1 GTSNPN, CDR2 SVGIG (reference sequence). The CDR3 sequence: CASSGRLPYNEQFF. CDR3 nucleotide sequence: TGTGCCTCCTCGGGGCGCCTCCCCTACAATGAGCAGTTCTTC. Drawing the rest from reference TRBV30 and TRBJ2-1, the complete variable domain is SQTIHQWPATLVQPVGSPLSLECTVEGTSNPNLYWYRQAAGRGLQLLFYSVGIGQISSEVPQNLSASRPQDRQFILSSKKLLLSDSGFYLCASSGRLPYNEQFFGPGTRLTVL.

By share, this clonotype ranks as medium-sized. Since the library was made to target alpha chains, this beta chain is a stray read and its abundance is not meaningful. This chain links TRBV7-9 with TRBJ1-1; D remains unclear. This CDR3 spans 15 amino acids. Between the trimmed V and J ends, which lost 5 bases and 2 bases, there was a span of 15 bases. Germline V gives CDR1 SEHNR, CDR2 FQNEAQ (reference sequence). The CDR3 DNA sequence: TGTGCCAGCAGCCGGGATCTGGGCAGTAACACTGAAGCTTTCTTT. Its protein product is CASSRDLGSNTEAFF.

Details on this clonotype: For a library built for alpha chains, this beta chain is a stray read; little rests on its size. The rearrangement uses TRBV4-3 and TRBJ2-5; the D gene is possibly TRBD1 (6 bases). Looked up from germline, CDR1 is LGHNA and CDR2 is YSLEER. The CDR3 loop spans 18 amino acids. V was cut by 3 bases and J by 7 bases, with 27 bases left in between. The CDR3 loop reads CASSHQDGRRGSEVTQYF. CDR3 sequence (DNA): TGCGCCAGCAGCCATCAAGATGGCCGCAGGGGTTCCGAGGTGACCCAGTACTTC.

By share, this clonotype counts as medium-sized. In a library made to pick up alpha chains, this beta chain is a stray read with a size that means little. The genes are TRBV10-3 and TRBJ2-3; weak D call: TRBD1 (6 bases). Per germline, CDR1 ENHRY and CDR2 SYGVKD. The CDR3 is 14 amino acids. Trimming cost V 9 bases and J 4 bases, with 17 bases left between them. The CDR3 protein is CAMKQGPGPDTQYF. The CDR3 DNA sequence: TGTGCCATGAAACAGGGCCCCGGACCAGATACGCAGTATTTT.

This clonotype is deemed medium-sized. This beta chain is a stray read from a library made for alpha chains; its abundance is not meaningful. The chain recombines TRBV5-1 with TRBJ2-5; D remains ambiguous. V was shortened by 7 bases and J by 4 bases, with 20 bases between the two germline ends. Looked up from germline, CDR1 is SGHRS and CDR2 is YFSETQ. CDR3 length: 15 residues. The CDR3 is CASSYIGMEIETQYF. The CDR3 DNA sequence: TGCGCCAGCTCTTATATAGGGATGGAGATAGAGACCCAGTACTTC. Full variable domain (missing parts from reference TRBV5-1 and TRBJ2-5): KAGVTQTPRYLIKTRGQQVTLSCSPISGHRSVSWYQQTPGQGLQFLFEYFSETQRNKGNFPGRFSGRQFSNSRSEMNVSTLELGDSALYLCASSYIGMEIETQYFGPGTRLLVL.

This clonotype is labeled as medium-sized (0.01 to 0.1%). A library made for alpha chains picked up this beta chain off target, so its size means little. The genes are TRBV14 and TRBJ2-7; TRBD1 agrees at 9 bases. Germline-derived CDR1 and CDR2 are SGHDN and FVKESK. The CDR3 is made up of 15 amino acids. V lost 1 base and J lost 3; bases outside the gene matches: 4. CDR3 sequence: CASSQVRDRVYEQYF. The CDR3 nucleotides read TGTGCCAGCAGCCAAGTTCGGGACAGGGTCTACGAGCAGTACTTC. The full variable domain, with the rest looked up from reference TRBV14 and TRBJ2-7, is EAGVTQFPSHSVIEKGQTVTLRCDPISGHDNLYWYRRVMGKEIKFLLHFVKESKQDESGMPNNRFLAERTGGTYSTLKVQPAELEDSGVYFCASSQVRDRVYEQYFGPGTRLTVT.

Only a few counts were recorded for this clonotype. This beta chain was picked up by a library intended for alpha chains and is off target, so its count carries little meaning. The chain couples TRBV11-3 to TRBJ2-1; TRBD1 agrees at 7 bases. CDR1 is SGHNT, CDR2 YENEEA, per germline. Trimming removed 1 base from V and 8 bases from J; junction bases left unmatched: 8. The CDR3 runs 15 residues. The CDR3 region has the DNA TGTGCCAGCAGCTTAGTCGGCGGCCAGGGGGATGAGCAGTTCTTC. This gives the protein CASSLVGGQGDEQFF.

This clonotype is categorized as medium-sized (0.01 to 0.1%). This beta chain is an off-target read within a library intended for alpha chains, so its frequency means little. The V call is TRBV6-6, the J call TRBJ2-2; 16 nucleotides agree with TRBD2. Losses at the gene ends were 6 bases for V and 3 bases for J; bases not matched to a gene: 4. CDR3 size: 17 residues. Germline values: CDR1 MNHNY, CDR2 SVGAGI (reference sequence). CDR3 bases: TGTGCCAGCAGACCGGGACTAGCGGGAGGGGACACCGGGGAGCTGTTTTTT. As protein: CASRPGLAGGDTGELFF.

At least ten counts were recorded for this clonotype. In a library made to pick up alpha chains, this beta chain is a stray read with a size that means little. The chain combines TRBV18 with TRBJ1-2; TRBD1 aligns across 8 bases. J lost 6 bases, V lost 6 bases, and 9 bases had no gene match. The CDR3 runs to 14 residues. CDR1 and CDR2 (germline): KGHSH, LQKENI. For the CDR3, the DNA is TGTGCCAGCTCCTGGATGGACAGGGTGGATGGCTACACCTTC. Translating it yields CASSWMDRVDGYTF.

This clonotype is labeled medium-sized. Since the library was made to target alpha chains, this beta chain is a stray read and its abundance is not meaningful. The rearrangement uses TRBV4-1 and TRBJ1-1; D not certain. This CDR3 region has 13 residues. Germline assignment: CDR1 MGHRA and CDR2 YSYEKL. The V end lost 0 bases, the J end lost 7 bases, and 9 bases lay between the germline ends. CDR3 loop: CASSQEDILEAFF. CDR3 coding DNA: TGCGCCAGCAGCCAAGAGGATATCCTTGAAGCTTTCTTT.

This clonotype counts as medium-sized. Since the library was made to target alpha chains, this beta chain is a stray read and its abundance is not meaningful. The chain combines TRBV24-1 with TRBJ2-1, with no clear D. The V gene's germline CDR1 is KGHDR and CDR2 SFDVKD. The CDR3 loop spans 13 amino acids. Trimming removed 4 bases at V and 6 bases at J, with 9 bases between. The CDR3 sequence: CATSESLGNEQFF. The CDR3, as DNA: TGTGCCACCAGTGAGTCTCTAGGCAATGAGCAGTTCTTC.

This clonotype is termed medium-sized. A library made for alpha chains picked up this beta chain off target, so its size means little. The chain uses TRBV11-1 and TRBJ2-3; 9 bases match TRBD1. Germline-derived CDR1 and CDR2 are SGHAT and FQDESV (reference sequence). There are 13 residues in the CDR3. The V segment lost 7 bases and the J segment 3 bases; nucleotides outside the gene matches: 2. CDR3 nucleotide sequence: TGTGCCAGCACCGGACAGGGGACAGATACGCAGTATTTT. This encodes CASTGQGTDTQYF.

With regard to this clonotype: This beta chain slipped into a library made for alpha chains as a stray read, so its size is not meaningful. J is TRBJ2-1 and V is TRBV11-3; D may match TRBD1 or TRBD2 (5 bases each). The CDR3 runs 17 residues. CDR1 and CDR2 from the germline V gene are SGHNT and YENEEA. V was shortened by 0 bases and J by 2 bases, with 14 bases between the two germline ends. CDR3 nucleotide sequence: TGTGCCAGCAGCTTAGATCTGGGGGACCCCCCCTACAATGAGCAGTTCTTC. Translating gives CASSLDLGDPPYNEQFF.